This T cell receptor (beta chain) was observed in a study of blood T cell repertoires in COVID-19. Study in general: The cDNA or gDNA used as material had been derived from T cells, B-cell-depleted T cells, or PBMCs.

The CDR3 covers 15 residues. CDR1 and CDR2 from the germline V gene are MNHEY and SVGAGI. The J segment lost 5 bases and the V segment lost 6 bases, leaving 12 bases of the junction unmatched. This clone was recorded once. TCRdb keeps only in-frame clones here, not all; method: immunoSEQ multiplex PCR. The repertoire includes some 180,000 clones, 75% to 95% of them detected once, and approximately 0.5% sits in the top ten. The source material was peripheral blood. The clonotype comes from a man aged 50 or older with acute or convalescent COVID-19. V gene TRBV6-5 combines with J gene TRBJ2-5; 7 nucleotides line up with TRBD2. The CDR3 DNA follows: TGTGCCAGCAGGAGACTAGCACCACTTGGGGAGACCCAGTACTTC. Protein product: CASRRLAPLGETQYF.